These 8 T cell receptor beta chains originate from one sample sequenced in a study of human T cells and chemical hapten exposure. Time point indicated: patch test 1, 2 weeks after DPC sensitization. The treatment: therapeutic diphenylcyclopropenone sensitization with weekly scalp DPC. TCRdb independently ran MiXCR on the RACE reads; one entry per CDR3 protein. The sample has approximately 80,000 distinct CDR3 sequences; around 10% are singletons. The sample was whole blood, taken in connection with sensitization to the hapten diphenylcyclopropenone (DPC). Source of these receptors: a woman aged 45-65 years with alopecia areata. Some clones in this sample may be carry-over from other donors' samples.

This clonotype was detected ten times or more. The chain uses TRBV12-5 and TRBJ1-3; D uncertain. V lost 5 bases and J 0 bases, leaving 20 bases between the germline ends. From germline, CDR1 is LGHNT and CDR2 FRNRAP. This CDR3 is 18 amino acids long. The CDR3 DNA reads TGTGCTAGTGGTCTACACATCAGGACTCTCGTCTCTGGAAACACCATATATTTT. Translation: CASGLHIRTLVSGNTIYF.

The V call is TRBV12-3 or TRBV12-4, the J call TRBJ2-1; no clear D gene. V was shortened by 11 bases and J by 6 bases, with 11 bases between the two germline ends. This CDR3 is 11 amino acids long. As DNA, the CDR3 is TGTGCCTACGGAAGGCTCAATGAGCAGTTCTTC. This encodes CAYGRLNEQFF.

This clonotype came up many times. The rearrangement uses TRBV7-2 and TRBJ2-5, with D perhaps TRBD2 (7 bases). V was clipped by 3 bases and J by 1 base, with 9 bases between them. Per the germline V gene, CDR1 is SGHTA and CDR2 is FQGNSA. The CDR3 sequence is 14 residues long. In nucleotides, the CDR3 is TGTGCCAGCAGCTTTGGGGGGGCCCAAGAGACCCAGTACTTC. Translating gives CASSFGGAQETQYF.

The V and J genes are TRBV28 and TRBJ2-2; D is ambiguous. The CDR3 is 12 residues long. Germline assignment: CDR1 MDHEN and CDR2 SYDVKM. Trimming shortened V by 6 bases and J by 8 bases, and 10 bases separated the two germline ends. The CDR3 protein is CASRFFGGELFF. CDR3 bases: TGTGCCAGCAGGTTTTTCGGTGGGGAGCTGTTTTTT.

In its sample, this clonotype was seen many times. The CDR3 spells CASNTGSYGYTF. The CDR3, as DNA: TGTGCCAGCAATACAGGTTCCTATGGCTACACCTTC. The J gene is TRBJ1-2, the V gene TRBV28, with a weak D call TRBD1 (5 bases). This CDR3 has 12 amino acids. Germline CDR1 reads MDHEN; CDR2 reads SYDVKM. V lost 7 bases to trimming and J lost 4 bases, with 10 bases between them.

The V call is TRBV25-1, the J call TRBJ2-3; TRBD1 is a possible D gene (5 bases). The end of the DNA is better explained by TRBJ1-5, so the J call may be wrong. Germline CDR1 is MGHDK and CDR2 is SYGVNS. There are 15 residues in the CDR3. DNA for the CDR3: TGTGCCAGCAGCCTAGGGGACCGGCGAGTGGGTACGCAGCATTTT. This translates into CASSLGDRRVGTQHF.

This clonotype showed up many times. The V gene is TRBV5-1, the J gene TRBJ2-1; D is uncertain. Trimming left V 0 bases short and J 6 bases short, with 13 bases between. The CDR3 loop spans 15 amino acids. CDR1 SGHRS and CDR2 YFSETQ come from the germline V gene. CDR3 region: CASSLDGPGFNEQFF. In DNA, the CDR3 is TGCGCCAGCAGCTTGGACGGGCCCGGGTTCAATGAGCAGTTCTTC.

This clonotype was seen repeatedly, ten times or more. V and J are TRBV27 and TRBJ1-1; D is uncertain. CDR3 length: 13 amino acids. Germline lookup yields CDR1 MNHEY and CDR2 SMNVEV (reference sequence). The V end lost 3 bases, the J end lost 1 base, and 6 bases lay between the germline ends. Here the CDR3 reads CASSLRENTEAFF. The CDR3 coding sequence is TGTGCCAGCAGTTTGCGAGAGAACACTGAAGCTTTCTTT.